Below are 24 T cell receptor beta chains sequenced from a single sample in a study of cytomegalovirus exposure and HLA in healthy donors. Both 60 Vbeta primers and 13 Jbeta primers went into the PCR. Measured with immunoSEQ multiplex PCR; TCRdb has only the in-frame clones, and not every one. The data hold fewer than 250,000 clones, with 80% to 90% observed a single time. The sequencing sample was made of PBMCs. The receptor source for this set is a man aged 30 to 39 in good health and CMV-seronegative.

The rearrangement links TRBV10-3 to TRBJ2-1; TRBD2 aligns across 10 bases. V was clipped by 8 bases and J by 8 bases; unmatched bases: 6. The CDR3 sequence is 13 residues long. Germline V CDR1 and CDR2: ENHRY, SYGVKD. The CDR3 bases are TGTGCCATCGGGGCTAGCGGGAGTTATGAGCAGTTCTTC. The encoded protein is CAIGASGSYEQFF.

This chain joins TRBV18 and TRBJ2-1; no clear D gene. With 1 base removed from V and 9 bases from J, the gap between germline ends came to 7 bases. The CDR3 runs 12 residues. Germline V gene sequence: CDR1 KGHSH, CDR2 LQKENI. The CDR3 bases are TGTGCCAGCTCACCACGCATGGCTGAGCAGTTCTTC. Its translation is CASSPRMAEQFF.

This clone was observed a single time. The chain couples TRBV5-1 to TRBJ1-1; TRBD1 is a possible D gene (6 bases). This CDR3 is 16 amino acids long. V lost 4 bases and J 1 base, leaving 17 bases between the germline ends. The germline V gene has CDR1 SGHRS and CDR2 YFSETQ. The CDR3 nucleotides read TGCGCCAGCAGCGTTACGACAGGAGCCTCGAACACTGAAGCTTTCTTT. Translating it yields CASSVTTGASNTEAFF.

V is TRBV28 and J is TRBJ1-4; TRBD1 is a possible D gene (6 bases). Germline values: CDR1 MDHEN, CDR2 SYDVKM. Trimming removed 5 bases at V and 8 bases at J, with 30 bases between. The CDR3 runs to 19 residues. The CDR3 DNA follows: TGTGCCAGCAGTCCTTGGGGGGCGGGAGAGCTGGATCGCGACGAAAAACTGTTTTTT. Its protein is CASSPWGAGELDRDEKLFF.

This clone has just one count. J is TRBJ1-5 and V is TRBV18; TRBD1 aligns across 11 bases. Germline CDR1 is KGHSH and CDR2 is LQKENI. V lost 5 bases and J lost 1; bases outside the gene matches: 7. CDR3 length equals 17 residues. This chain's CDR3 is CASSSDRGRGSNQPQHF. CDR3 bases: TGTGCCAGCTCATCGGACAGGGGGCGCGGGAGCAATCAGCCCCAGCATTTT.

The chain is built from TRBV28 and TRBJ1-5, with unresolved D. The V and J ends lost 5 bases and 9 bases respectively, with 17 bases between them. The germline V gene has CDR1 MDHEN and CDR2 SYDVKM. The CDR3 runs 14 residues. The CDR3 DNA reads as TGTGCCAGCAGTACGCTACAGATCCCGTCGCCCCAGCATTTT. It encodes CASSTLQIPSPQHF.

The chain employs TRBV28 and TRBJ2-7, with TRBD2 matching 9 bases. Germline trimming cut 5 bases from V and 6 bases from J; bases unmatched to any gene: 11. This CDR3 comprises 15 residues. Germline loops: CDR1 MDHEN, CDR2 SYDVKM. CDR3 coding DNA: TGTGCCAGCAGTGATCCTTTAGCGGGAGATGTCGAGCAGTACTTC. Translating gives CASSDPLAGDVEQYF.

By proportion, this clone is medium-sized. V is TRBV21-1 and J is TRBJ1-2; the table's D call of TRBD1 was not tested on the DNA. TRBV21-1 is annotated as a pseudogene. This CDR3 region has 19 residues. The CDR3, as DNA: TGTGCCAGCAGCAAACAACAAGTTAACCGGGACAGGCTTAACTATGGCTACACCTTC. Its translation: CASSKQQVNRDRLNYGYTF.

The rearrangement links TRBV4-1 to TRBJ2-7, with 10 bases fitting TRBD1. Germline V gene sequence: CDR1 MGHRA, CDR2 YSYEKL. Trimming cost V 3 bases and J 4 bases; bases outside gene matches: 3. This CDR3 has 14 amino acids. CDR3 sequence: CASSQTGGRYEQYF. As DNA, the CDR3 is TGCGCCAGCAGCCAGACAGGGGGCAGGTACGAGCAGTACTTC.

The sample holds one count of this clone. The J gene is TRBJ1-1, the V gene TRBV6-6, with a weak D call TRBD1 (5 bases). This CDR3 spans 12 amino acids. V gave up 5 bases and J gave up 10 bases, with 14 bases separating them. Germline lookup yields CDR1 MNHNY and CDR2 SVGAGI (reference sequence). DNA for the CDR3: TGTGCCAGCAGTCTAGAGGAGGGGTCAGCTTTCTTT. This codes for CASSLEEGSAFF.

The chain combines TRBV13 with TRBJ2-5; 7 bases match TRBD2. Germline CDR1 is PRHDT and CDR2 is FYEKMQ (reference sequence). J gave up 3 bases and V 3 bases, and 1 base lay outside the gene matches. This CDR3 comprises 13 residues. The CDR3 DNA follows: TGTGCCAGCAGCTTCCGGGGGGAAGAGACCCAGTACTTC. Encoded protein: CASSFRGEETQYF.

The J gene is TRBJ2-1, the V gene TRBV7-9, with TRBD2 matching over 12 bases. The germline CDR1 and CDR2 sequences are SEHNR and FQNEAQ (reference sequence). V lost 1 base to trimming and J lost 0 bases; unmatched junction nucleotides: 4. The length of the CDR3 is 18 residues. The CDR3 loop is CASSLGLAGADSYNEQFF. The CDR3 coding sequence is TGTGCCAGCAGCTTAGGACTAGCGGGGGCCGACTCCTACAATGAGCAGTTCTTC.

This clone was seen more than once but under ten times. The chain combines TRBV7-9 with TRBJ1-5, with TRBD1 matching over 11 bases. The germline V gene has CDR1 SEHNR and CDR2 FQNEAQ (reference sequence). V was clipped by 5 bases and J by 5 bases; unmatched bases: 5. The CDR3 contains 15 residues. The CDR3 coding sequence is TGTGCCAGCAGCCGGGGACAGGGGGGGGATCAGCCCCAGCATTTT. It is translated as CASSRGQGGDQPQHF. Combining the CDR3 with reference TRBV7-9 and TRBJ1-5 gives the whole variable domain DTGVSQNPRHKITKRGQNVTFRCDPISEHNRLYWYRQTLGQGPEFLTYFQNEAQLEKSRLLSDRFSAERPKGSFSTLEIQRTEQGDSAMYLCASSRGQGGDQPQHFGDGTRLSIL.

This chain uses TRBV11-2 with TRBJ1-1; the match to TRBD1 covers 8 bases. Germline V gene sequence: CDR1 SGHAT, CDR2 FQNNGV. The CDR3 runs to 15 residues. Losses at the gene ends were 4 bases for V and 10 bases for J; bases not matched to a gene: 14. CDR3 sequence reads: CASSSRTGTGASAFF. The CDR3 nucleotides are TGTGCCAGCAGCTCGAGGACAGGGACGGGTGCGTCAGCTTTCTTT.

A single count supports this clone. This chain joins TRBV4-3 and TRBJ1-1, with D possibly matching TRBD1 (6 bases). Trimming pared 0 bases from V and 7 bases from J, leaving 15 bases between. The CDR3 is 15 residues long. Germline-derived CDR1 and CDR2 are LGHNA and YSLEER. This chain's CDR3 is CASSQDSVRTDEAFF. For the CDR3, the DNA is TGCGCCAGCAGCCAAGACTCTGTACGGACAGATGAAGCTTTCTTT.

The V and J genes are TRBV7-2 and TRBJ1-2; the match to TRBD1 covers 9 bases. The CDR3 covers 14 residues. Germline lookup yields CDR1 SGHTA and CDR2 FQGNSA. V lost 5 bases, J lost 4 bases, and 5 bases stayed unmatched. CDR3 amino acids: CASSRGTGPYGYTF. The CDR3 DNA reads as TGTGCCAGCAGCCGCGGGACAGGGCCCTATGGCTACACCTTC.

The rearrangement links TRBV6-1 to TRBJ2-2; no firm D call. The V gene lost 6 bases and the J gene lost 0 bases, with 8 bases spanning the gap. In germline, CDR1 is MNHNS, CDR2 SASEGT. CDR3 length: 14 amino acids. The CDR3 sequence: CASSLVSNTGELFF. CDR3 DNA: TGTGCCAGCAGCCTCGTGTCGAACACCGGGGAGCTGTTTTTT.

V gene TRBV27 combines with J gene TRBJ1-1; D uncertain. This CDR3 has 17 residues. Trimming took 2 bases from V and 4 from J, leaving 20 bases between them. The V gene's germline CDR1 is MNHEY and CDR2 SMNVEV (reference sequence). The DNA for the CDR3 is TGTGCCAGCAGTTTAACTTGGTACGCTCAGTCGGGCACTGAAGCTTTCTTT. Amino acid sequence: CASSLTWYAQSGTEAFF.

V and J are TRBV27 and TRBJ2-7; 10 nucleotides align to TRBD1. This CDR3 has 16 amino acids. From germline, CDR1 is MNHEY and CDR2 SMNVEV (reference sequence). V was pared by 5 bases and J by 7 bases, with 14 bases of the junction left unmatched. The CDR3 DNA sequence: TGTGCCAGCAGTCCGCTGGGACAGGGGACTACGATGGAGCAGTACTTC. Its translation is CASSPLGQGTTMEQYF.

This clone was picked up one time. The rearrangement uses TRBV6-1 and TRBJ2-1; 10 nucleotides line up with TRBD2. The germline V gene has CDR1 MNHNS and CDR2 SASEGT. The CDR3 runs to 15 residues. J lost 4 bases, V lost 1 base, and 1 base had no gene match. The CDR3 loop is CASSEETSGYNEQFF. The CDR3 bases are TGTGCCAGCAGTGAAGAGACTAGCGGGTACAATGAGCAGTTCTTC.

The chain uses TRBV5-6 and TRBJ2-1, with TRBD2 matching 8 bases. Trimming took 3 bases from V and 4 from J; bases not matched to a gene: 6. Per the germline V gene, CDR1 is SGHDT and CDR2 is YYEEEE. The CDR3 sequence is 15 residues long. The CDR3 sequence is CASSYTSGAYNEQFF. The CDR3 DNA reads TGTGCCAGCAGCTATACTAGCGGAGCTTACAATGAGCAGTTCTTC.

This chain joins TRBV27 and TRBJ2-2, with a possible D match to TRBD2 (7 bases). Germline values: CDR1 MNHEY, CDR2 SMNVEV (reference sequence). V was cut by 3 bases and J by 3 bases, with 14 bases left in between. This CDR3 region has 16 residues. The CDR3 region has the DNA TGTGCCAGCAGTTTTGGGGGGGCGCCGGACACCGGGGAGCTGTTTTTT. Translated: CASSFGGAPDTGELFF.

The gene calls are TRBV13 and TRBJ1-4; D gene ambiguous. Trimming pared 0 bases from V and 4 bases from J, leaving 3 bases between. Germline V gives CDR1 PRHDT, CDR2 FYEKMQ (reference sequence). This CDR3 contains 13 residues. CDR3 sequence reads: CASSLGGNEKLFF. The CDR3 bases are TGTGCCAGCAGCTTAGGCGGTAATGAAAAACTGTTTTTT.

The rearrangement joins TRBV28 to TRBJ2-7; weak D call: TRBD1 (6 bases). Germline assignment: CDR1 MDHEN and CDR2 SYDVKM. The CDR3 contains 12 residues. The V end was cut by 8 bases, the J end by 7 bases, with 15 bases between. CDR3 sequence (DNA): TGTGCCAGCCGAAGACAGGACAGTGAGCAGTACTTC. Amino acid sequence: CASRRQDSEQYF.